Listed here is a single TCR beta chain. Its cognate antigen is unknown. This sample was included in a study of cytomegalovirus exposure and HLA in healthy donors. Overall study results and limits: Later genetic work tied a missense DCLRE1C variant to beta-chain V and J trimming. Among donors in an Asian-associated ancestry cluster, a later analysis reportedly found fewer N-insertions than the approximately 700-donor mean. For most TCR beta V segments, an earlier analysis put the productive rate at about 87% or about 30% of the time.

With 60 Vbeta and 13 Jbeta primers, the PCR was carried out. As originally analysed: Later, an analysis found about 77 million unique TCR beta chains, and 8.5 million to 14 million of these were shared. TCRdb keeps only in-frame clones here, not all; method: immunoSEQ multiplex PCR. The D gene and trimming were derived from the DNA, and the V and J assignments and clone size from that table. Found here are around 100,000 clones, about three fifths of them singletons; the top ten hold 3% to 5%. Sequencing was done on a sample of PBMCs. This TCR was sampled from a man in his thirties or forties in good health and CMV-seronegative.

CDR3 sequence reads: CAISAGQGNYGYTF. Here the CDR3 DNA reads TGTGCCATCAGTGCGGGACAGGGGAACTATGGCTACACCTTC. The chain is built from TRBV10-3 and TRBJ1-2; TRBD1 matches 10 bases. The CDR3 runs 14 residues. J was trimmed by 2 bases and V by 4 bases; bases with no gene match: 1. The germline CDR1 and CDR2 sequences are ENHRY and SYGVKD.